The rows below give T cell receptor beta chains drawn from one sample of a study of blood T cell repertoires in COVID-19. Sequenced by immunoSEQ multiplex PCR; TCRdb stores in-frame clones only, minus some. The table records about 350,000 clones, 88% of them present only once. The sample taken for sequencing was peripheral blood. These receptors were taken from a woman in her 70s with COVID-19, enrolled during active disease. The CDR3 runs from the conserved cysteine through the conserved F or W. The D gene is left open where the match is weak. Where a row states a size, it is once, few, many or the class of an expanded clone; other rows omit it.

d_call j_call v_call clone_size cdr3_nt cdr3_aa
TRBD1 TRBJ1-4 TRBV19 - TGTGCCAGTTTCCGGGACAGGAATGAAAAACTGTTTTTT CASFRDRNEKLFF
- TRBJ2-6 TRBV3-1/TRBV3-2 - TGTGCCAGCAGCCAGAGGCCGGGGGCCAACGTCCTGACTTTC CASSQRPGANVLTF
- TRBJ1-2 TRBV4-1 few TGCGCCAGCAGCCAAGAACCAGGGTTAGGCTATGGCTACACCTTC CASSQEPGLGYGYTF
- TRBJ1-2 TRBV7-2 - TGTGCCAGCAGCTTACCCCCCGGGGTTTTTATGGATGGCTACACCTTC CASSLPPGVFMDGYTF
TRBD2 TRBJ2-3 TRBV7-2 - TGTGCCAGCAGCCGGCCTACTAGCGGGGGCCCCTATTTGGATACGCAGTATTTT CASSRPTSGGPYLDTQYF
- TRBJ1-1 TRBV9 - TGTGCCAGCAGCGTTAGACAGGAGAACACTGAAGCTTTCTTT CASSVRQENTEAFF
- TRBJ1-6 TRBV18 - TGTGCCAGCTCGCTTCAGGAGGAGAATTCACCCCTCCACTTT CASSLQEENSPLHF
- TRBJ1-4 TRBV27 - TGTGCCAGCAAAAACCGGGACTTCTCTAATGAAAAACTGTTTTTT CASKNRDFSNEKLFF
- TRBJ2-5 TRBV29-1 - TGCAGCGTCCAGGGCATCTATAGAGAGACCCAGTACTTC CSVQGIYRETQYF
- TRBJ2-2 TRBV12-3/TRBV12-4 - TGTGCCAGCACCCCGGTCGGCGGGGAGCTGTTTTTT CASTPVGGELFF
TRBD1 TRBJ1-5 TRBV12-5 - TGTGCTAGTGGCGAAGGACAGGGGACCGATAGCAATCAGCCCCAGCATTTT CASGEGQGTDSNQPQHF
TRBD1 TRBJ1-2 TRBV9 - TGTGCCAGCAGCGCCGGACAGGTCCTCACCTTC CASSAGQVLTF
TRBD2 TRBJ2-4 TRBV6-1 - TGTGCCAGCAGTGAAGCGCCGGGGGGACTAGCCAAAAACATTCAGTACTTC CASSEAPGGLAKNIQYF
TRBD2 TRBJ2-3 TRBV5-4 - TGTGCCAGCAGCCATGGACTAGCGGGGGGTGTTGCAGATACGCAGTATTTT CASSHGLAGGVADTQYF
TRBD1 TRBJ2-7 TRBV6-5 - TGTGCCACCCAGGGCGGACAGGGGGTTGACGAGCAGTACTTC CATQGGQGVDEQYF
TRBD2 TRBJ2-5 TRBV4-2 - TGTGCCAGCAGCCAAGAAGGTCAGCTAGCGGGGGGTGAAGAGACCCAGTACTTC CASSQEGQLAGGEETQYF
- TRBJ1-2 TRBV29-1 - TGCAGCGCCGACCAGGGGAAGTACTATGGCTACACCTTC CSADQGKYYGYTF